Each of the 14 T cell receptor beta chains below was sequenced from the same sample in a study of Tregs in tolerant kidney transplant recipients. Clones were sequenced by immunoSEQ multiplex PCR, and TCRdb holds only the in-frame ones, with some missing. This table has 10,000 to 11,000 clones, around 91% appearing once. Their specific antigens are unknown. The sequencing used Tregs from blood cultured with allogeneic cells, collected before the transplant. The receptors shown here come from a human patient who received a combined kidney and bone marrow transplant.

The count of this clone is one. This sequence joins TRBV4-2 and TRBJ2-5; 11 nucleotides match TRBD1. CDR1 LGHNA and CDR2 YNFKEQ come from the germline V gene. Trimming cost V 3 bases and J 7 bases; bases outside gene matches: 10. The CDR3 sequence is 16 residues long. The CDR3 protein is CASSQGPGTGGGTQYF. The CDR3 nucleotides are TGTGCCAGCAGCCAGGGTCCCGGGACAGGGGGAGGGACCCAGTACTTC.

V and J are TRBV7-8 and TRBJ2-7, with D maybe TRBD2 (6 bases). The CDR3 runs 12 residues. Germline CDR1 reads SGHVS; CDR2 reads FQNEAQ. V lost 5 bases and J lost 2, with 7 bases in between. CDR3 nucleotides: TGTGCCAGCAGCCGGACTACCTACGAGCAGTACTTC. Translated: CASSRTTYEQYF.

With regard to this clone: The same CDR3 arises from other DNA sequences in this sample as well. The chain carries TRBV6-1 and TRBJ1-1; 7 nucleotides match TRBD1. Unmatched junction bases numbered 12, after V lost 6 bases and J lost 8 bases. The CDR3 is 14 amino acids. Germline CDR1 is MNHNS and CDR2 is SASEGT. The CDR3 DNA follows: TGTGCCAGCAGCGTTAAACACAGGGGACGCGAAGCTTTCTTT. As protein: CASSVKHRGREAFF.

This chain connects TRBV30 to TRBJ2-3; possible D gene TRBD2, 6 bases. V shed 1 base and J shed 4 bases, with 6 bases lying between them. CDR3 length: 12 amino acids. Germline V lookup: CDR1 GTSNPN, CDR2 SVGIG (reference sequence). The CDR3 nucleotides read TGTGCCTGGAGTGCTAGCGCAGATACGCAGTATTTT. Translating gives CAWSASADTQYF.

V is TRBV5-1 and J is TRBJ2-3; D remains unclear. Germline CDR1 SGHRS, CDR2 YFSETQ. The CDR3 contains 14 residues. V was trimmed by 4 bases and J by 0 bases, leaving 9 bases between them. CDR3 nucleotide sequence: TGCGCCAGCAGCGGAATCAAAAGCACAGATACGCAGTATTTT. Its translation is CASSGIKSTDTQYF.

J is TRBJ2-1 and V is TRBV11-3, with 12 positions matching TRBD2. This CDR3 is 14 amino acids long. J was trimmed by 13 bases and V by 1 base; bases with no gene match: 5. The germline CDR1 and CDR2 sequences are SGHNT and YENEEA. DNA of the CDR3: TGTGCCAGCAGCTTAGGCCTAGCGGGGGGGGCCCAGTTCTTC. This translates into CASSLGLAGGAQFF.

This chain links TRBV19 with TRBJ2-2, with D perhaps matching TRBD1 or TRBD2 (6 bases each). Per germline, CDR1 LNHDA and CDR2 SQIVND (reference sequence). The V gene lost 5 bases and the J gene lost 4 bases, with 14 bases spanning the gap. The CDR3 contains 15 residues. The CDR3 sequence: CASSRYGGRTGELFF. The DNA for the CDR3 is TGTGCCAGTAGTCGATACGGGGGCCGCACCGGGGAGCTGTTTTTT.

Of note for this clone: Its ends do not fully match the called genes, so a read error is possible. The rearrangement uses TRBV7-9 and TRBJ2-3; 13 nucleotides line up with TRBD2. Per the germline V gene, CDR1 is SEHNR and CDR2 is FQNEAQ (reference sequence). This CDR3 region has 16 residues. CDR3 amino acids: CGSSSGLAGVPDTQYF. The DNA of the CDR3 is TGTGGCAGCAGCTCCGGACTAGCGGGAGTCCCCGATACGCAGTATTTT.

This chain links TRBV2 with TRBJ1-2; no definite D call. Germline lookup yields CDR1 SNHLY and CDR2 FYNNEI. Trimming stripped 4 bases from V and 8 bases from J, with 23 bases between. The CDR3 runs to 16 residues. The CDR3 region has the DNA TGTGCCAGCAGTGGATACGCCCGAGACAACGGTCAAGGCTACACCTTC. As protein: CASSGYARDNGQGYTF.

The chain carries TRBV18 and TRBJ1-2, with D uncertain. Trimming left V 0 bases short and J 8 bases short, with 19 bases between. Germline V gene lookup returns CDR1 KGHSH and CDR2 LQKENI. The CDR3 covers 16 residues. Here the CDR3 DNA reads TGTGCCAGCTCACCACCAGTGCCGGGCCGCACGCTGGGCTACACCTTC. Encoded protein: CASSPPVPGRTLGYTF.

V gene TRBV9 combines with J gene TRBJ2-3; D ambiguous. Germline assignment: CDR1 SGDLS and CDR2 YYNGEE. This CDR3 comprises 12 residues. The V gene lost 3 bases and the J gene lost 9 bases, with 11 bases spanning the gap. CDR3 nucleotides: TGTGCCAGCAGCGCCGAATCCAGGACGCAGTATTTT. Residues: CASSAESRTQYF.

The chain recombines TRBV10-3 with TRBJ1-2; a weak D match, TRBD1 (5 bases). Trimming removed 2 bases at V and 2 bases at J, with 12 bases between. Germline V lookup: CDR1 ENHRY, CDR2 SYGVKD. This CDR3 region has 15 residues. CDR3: CAISEGATRNYGYTF. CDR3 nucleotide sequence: TGTGCCATCAGTGAGGGGGCAACGCGAAACTATGGCTACACCTTC.

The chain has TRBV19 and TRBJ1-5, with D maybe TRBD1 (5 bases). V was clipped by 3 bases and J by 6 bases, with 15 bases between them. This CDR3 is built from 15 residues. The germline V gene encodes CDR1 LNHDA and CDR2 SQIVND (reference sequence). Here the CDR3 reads CASSIFPGSGQPQHF. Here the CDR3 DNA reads TGTGCCAGTAGTATTTTCCCAGGGTCTGGTCAGCCCCAGCATTTT.

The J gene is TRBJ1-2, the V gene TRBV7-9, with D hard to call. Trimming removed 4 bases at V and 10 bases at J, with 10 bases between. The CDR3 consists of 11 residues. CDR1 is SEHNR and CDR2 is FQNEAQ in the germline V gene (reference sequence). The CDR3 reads CASSWAGAYTF. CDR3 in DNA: TGTGCCAGCAGCTGGGCAGGAGCCTACACCTTC.